The 7 T cell receptor beta chains given below trace back to one sample, sequenced in a study of blood T cell repertoires in COVID-19. Method: immunoSEQ multiplex PCR; TCRdb's copy keeps in-frame clones and lacks some. The table shows a few hundred thousand clones, with approximately 81% occurring only once. Source material: PBMCs or T cells enriched from blood (not recorded which). The receptors were gathered from a man aged 35 to 55 who had recovered from COVID-19.

The J gene is TRBJ1-2, the V gene TRBV6-5; D is ambiguous. V was shortened by 0 bases and J by 2 bases, with 7 bases between the two germline ends. Germline CDR1 reads MNHEY; CDR2 reads SVGAGI. The CDR3 covers 14 residues. CDR3 protein: CASSYSPGNYGYTF. The DNA of the CDR3 is TGTGCCAGCAGTTACTCTCCGGGAAACTATGGCTACACCTTC.

The chain combines TRBV27 with TRBJ2-5; 7 bases line up with TRBD1. The length of the CDR3 is 14 residues. J was trimmed by 5 bases and V by 3 bases; bases with no gene match: 6. Germline values: CDR1 MNHEY, CDR2 SMNVEV (reference sequence). In DNA form, the CDR3 reads TGTGCCAGCAGTTTTTACAGGGGATTGGAGACCCAGTACTTC. Translation: CASSFYRGLETQYF.

The chain couples TRBV19 to TRBJ1-2; no reliable D call. This CDR3 is built from 16 residues. Germline CDR1 reads LNHDA; CDR2 reads SQIVND (reference sequence). Trimming shortened V by 0 bases and J by 3 bases, and 14 bases separated the two germline ends. This CDR3 is CASSIDLARAYYGYTF. CDR3 nucleotides: TGTGCCAGTAGTATAGACCTTGCGAGGGCTTACTATGGCTACACCTTC.

The genes are TRBV21-1 and TRBJ2-2; the table's D call of TRBD2 was not tested on the DNA. TRBV21-1 is described as a pseudogene. The CDR3 length is 19 residues. The CDR3 is CASSKNAPVTRPNTGELFF. The CDR3 DNA follows: TGTGCCAGCAGCAAAAACGCACCGGTGACTAGGCCGAACACCGGGGAGCTGTTTTTT.

The gene calls are TRBV2 and TRBJ1-2; perhaps TRBD1 as D (5 bases). Germline values: CDR1 SNHLY, CDR2 FYNNEI. V was clipped by 4 bases and J by 6 bases, with 9 bases between them. This CDR3 region has 12 residues. CDR3 residues: CASSVTANGYTF. The CDR3 DNA sequence: TGTGCCAGCAGTGTGACAGCAAATGGCTACACCTTC. The variable domain in full, with the rest retrieved from reference TRBV2 and TRBJ1-2, is EPEVTQTPSHQVTQMGQEVILRCVPISNHLYFYWYRQILGQKVEFLVSFYNNEISEKSEIFDDQFSVERPDGSNFTLKIRSTKLEDSAMYFCASSVTANGYTFGSGTRLTVV.

The chain is built from TRBV5-1 and TRBJ2-7, with D maybe TRBD2 (6 bases). The CDR3 loop spans 13 amino acids. Between the trimmed V and J ends, which lost 1 base and 7 bases, there was a span of 12 bases. The germline V gene has CDR1 SGHRS and CDR2 YFSETQ. In nucleotides, the CDR3 is TGCGCCAGCAGCTTGTCCGGGAGTCGTGAGCAGTACTTC. Encoded protein: CASSLSGSREQYF.

A few counts support this clone. V and J are TRBV7-2 and TRBJ2-1; 12 bases are a match to TRBD2. The CDR3 consists of 17 residues. Unmatched junction bases numbered 14, after V lost 4 bases and J lost 10 bases. Germline CDR1 is SGHTA and CDR2 is FQGNSA. The CDR3 spells CASSSQRLTSGRVEQFF. Written as DNA, the CDR3 is TGTGCCAGCAGCTCACAACGACTGACTAGCGGGAGAGTCGAGCAGTTCTTC. The entire variable domain, with the rest obtained from reference TRBV7-2 and TRBJ2-1, is as follows: GAGVSQSPSNKVTEKGKDVELRCDPISGHTALYWYRQSLGQGLEFLIYFQGNSAPDKSGLPSDRFSAERTGGSVSTLTIQRTQQEDSAVYLCASSSQRLTSGRVEQFFGPGTRLTVL.